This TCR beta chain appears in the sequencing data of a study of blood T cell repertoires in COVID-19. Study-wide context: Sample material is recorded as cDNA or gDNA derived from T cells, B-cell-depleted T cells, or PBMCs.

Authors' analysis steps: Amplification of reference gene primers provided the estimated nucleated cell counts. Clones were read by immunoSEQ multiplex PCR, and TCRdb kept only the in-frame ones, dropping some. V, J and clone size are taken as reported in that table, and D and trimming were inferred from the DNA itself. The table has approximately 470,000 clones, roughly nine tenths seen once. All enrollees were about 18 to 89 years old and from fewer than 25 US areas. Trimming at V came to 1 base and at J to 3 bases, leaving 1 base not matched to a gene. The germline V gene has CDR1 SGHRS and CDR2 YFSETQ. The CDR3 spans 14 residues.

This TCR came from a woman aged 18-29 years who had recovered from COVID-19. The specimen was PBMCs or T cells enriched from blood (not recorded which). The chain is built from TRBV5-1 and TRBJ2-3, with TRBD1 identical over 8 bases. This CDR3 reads CASSLNRGTDTQYF. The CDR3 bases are TGCGCCAGCAGCTTGAACAGGGGGACAGATACGCAGTATTTT.